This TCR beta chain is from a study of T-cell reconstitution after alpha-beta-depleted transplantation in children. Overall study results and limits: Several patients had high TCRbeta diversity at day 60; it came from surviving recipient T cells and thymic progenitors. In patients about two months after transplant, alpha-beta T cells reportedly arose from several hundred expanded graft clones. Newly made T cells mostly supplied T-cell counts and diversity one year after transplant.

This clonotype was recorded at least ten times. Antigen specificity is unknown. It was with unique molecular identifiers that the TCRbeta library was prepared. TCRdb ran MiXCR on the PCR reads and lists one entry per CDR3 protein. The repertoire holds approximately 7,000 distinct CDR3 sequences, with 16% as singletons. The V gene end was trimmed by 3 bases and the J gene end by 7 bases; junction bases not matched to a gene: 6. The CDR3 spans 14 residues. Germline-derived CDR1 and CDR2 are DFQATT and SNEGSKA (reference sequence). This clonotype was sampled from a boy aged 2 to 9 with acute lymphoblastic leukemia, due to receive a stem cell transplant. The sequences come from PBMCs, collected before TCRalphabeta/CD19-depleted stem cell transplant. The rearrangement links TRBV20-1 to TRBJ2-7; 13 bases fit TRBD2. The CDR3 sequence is CSASPLAGGVEQYF. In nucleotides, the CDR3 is TGCAGTGCTAGTCCACTAGCGGGGGGGGTAGAGCAGTACTTC.